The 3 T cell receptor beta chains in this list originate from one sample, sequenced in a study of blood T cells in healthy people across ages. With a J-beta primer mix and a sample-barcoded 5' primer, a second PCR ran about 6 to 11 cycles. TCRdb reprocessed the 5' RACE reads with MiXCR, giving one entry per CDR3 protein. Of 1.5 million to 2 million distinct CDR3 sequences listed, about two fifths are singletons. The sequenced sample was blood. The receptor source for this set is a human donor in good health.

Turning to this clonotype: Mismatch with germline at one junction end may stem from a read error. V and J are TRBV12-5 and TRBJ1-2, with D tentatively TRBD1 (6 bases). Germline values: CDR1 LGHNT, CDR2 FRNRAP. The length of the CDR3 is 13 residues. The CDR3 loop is CASGLVQGYGHTF. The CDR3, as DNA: TGTGCTAGTGGTTTGGTACAGGGCTATGGCCACACCTTC.

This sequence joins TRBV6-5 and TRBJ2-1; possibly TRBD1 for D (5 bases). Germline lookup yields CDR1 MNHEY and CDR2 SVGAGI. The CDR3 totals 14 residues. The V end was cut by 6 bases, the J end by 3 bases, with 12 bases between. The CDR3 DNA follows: TGTGCCAGCAGGCCCCTCGACAGCTACAATGAGCAGTTCTTC. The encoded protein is CASRPLDSYNEQFF.

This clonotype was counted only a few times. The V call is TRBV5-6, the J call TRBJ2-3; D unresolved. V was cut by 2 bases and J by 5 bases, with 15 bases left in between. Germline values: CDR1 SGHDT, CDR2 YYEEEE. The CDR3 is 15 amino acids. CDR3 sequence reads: CASSFPSMNGDTQYF. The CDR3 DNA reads TGTGCCAGCAGCTTCCCCTCGATGAACGGAGATACGCAGTATTTT. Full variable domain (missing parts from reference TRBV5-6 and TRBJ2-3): DAGVTQSPTHLIKTRGQQVTLRCSPKSGHDTVSWYQQALGQGPQFIFQYYEEEERQRGNFPDRFSGHQFPNYSSELNVNALLLGDSALYLCASSFPSMNGDTQYFGPGTRLTVL.